Following are 26 T cell receptor beta chains from one sample sequenced in a study of blood T cell repertoires in COVID-19. Sequenced by immunoSEQ multiplex PCR; TCRdb stores in-frame clones only, minus some. In the table there are some 150,000 clones, 85% to 90% of which are singletons. The sequencing input was peripheral blood. Every receptor here comes from an older woman with acute or convalescent COVID-19.

This clone was counted once. The CDR3 DNA is TGTGCCAGCAGTTACCGCCAGGGTACCCCCTCCTACGAGCAGTACTTC. Its protein product is CASSYRQGTPSYEQYF. V gene TRBV6-5 combines with J gene TRBJ2-7, with D tentatively TRBD1 (5 bases). Germline CDR1 reads MNHEY; CDR2 reads SVGAGI. With 2 bases removed from V and 0 bases from J, the gap between germline ends came to 14 bases. CDR3 size: 16 residues.

The rearrangement uses TRBV18 and TRBJ1-5; D call uncertain. CDR3 length: 14 amino acids. V gave up 2 bases and J gave up 3 bases, with 8 bases separating them. The germline V gene has CDR1 KGHSH and CDR2 LQKENI. The CDR3 nucleotides read TGTGCCAGCTCACCAGTTGCGTACAATCAGCCCCAGCATTTT. As protein: CASSPVAYNQPQHF.

The J gene is TRBJ2-1, the V gene TRBV5-6; D may be TRBD2 (7 bases). The CDR3 consists of 19 residues. Germline V CDR1 and CDR2: SGHDT, YYEEEE. V was pared by 0 bases and J by 0 bases, with 19 bases between. DNA of the CDR3: TGTGCCAGCAGCTTGGTTAGGGGGGGGCCCCTTAGCTCCTACAATGAGCAGTTCTTC. Protein product: CASSLVRGGPLSSYNEQFF.

The rearrangement joins TRBV5-1 to TRBJ2-5, with D perhaps matching TRBD2 (6 bases). The CDR3 is 13 amino acids. Germline-derived CDR1 and CDR2 are SGHRS and YFSETQ. With 5 bases removed from V and 1 base from J, the gap between germline ends came to 9 bases. The DNA of the CDR3 is TGCGCCAGCAGGGGGACTTTCCAAGAGACCCAGTACTTC. It yields the protein CASRGTFQETQYF.

The chain combines TRBV5-1 with TRBJ2-5; TRBD1 agrees at 8 bases. The CDR3 sequence is 14 residues long. Germline V gives CDR1 SGHRS, CDR2 YFSETQ. J gave up 4 bases and V 4 bases, and 6 bases lay outside the gene matches. The CDR3: CASSDPGGGETQYF. The CDR3 nucleotides read TGCGCCAGCAGCGACCCAGGGGGCGGAGAGACCCAGTACTTC.

V usage is TRBV27 and J usage is TRBJ2-5, with 8 bases aligning to TRBD1. Germline-derived CDR1 and CDR2 are MNHEY and SMNVEV (reference sequence). CDR3 length: 17 residues. V gave up 5 bases and J gave up 1 base; unmatched junction bases: 12. The chain's CDR3 is CASSPITGTGRQETQYF. The DNA of the CDR3 is TGTGCCAGCAGTCCAATCACCGGGACAGGCCGCCAAGAGACCCAGTACTTC.

The chain combines TRBV14 with TRBJ2-3; D is perhaps TRBD2 (5 bases). Trimming removed 4 bases from V and 8 bases from J, with 16 bases in between. The CDR3 sequence is 14 residues long. The V gene's germline CDR1 is SGHDN and CDR2 FVKESK. The CDR3 DNA is TGTGCCAGCAGCCTTGAGGGCACTGCAGGTACGCAGTATTTT. Translated: CASSLEGTAGTQYF.

This clone has only one observation. CDR3 amino acids: CAWSVLSGGLNTDTQYF. Written as DNA, the CDR3 is TGTGCCTGGAGTGTACTTAGCGGGGGGCTTAACACAGATACGCAGTATTTT. The chain is built from TRBV30 and TRBJ2-3; 10 positions match TRBD2. Germline trimming cut 0 bases from V and 2 bases from J; bases unmatched to any gene: 8. This CDR3 contains 17 residues. The V gene's germline CDR1 is GTSNPN and CDR2 SVGIG (reference sequence).

V and J are TRBV15 and TRBJ2-5; TRBD1 is a possible D gene (6 bases). V lost 0 bases and J lost 0, with 11 bases in between. Germline V gene sequence: CDR1 LNHNV, CDR2 YYDKDF (reference sequence). CDR3 length equals 16 residues. CDR3 in amino acids: CATSREYRTDQETQYF. The CDR3 bases are TGTGCCACCAGCAGAGAATATCGGACAGACCAAGAGACCCAGTACTTC. Full variable domain (remainder filled in from reference TRBV15 and TRBJ2-5): DAMVIQNPRYQVTQFGKPVTLSCSQTLNHNVMYWYQQKSSQAPKLLFHYYDKDFNNEADTPDNFQSRRPNTSFCFLDIRSPGLGDTAMYLCATSREYRTDQETQYFGPGTRLLVL.

This clone was seen only a few times. This sequence joins TRBV4-3 and TRBJ1-6, with 8 bases aligning to TRBD1. V lost 0 bases to trimming and J lost 6 bases; unmatched junction nucleotides: 10. This CDR3 is 18 amino acids long. CDR1 and CDR2 (germline): LGHNA, YSLEER. The CDR3 region has the DNA TGCGCCAGCAGCCAAGAGTTACCGACAGGGGTGGGTAATTCACCCCTCCACTTT. It translates to CASSQELPTGVGNSPLHF.

The chain is built from TRBV6-5 and TRBJ2-7; TRBD2 might be the D (6 bases). This CDR3 is built from 15 residues. Trimming cost V 6 bases and J 2 bases, with 17 bases left between them. The germline V gene has CDR1 MNHEY and CDR2 SVGAGI. The CDR3 nucleotides are TGTGCCAGCAGCGGTGGGGGGTTGATTCCCTACGAGCAGTACTTC. Translated: CASSGGGLIPYEQYF.

The rearrangement uses TRBV5-1 and TRBJ2-3; 10 bases are shared with TRBD2. The CDR3 contains 15 residues. The germline V gene has CDR1 SGHRS and CDR2 YFSETQ. With 1 base clipped from V and 4 bases from J, the junction kept 3 bases outside the gene matches. The CDR3 bases are TGCGCCAGCAGCTTGCCGCTAGCGGGGGCAGATACGCAGTATTTT. Translated: CASSLPLAGADTQYF. The full variable domain, in which reference TRBV5-1 and TRBJ2-3 provide the parts outside the CDR3, is KAGVTQTPRYLIKTRGQQVTLSCSPISGHRSVSWYQQTPGQGLQFLFEYFSETQRNKGNFPGRFSGRQFSNSRSEMNVSTLELGDSALYLCASSLPLAGADTQYFGPGTRLTVL.

V is TRBV24-1 and J is TRBJ1-2; no definite D call. The ends were cut back, 5 bases at V and 5 bases at J, with 32 bases in the middle. CDR3 length: 20 amino acids. CDR1 KGHDR and CDR2 SFDVKD come from the germline V gene. The CDR3 DNA sequence: TGTGCCACCAGTGTATGGATCTCAGTGGGGTTCATGCAGGAGGGTTATGGCTACACCTTC. Translating it yields CATSVWISVGFMQEGYGYTF.

The V call is TRBV6-1, the J call TRBJ2-2, with 12 bases that match TRBD1. Trimming cost V 8 bases and J 6 bases; bases outside gene matches: 10. The CDR3 consists of 16 residues. Germline loops: CDR1 MNHNS, CDR2 SASEGT. CDR3 sequence (DNA): TGTGCCAGCGGTGCACCGGGACAGGGGGCTTCCGGGGAGCTGTTTTTT. Its translation is CASGAPGQGASGELFF.

The rearrangement joins TRBV5-1 to TRBJ2-3, with D maybe TRBD2 (5 bases). The germline CDR1 and CDR2 sequences are SGHRS and YFSETQ. Deletions cut 3 bases from V and 1 base from J, with 9 bases between. The CDR3 runs 14 residues. The CDR3 sequence is CASSSGLGTDTQYF. The CDR3 DNA reads TGCGCCAGCAGCTCAGGACTCGGCACAGATACGCAGTATTTT.

The chain joins TRBV5-5 to TRBJ1-5; TRBD1 is a possible D gene (5 bases). Germline CDR1 SGHKS, CDR2 YYEKEE (reference sequence). The germline V and J ends were trimmed by 1 base and 4 bases, with 9 bases remaining between them. The CDR3 has 14 residues. CDR3 sequence reads: CASSLLQENQPQHF. The CDR3, as DNA: TGTGCCAGCAGCTTGTTACAGGAAAATCAGCCCCAGCATTTT.

The V and J genes are TRBV11-3 and TRBJ2-7, with D maybe TRBD1 (6 bases). V dropped 4 bases and J dropped 0 bases, with 13 bases sitting between them. CDR1 and CDR2 (germline): SGHNT, YENEEA. CDR3 length equals 15 residues. The CDR3 nucleotides are TGTGCCAGCAGCTCCAGGGGCTCCAACTCCTACGAGCAGTACTTC. Translation: CASSSRGSNSYEQYF.

The chain couples TRBV2 to TRBJ2-3; D is undetermined. The CDR3 extends over 13 amino acids. The germline V gene encodes CDR1 SNHLY and CDR2 FYNNEI. V was pared by 10 bases and J by 2 bases, with 13 bases between. The CDR3 region is CATSTSFTDTQYF. CDR3 bases: TGTGCCACCTCGACTTCCTTCACAGATACGCAGTATTTT.

J is TRBJ2-3 and V is TRBV5-1; 8 nucleotides agree with TRBD1. This CDR3 region has 14 residues. Per germline, CDR1 SGHRS and CDR2 YFSETQ. V was pared by 7 bases and J by 0 bases, with 4 bases of the junction left unmatched. The CDR3 region is CASGTGDSTDTQYF. CDR3 sequence (DNA): TGCGCCAGCGGGACAGGAGACAGCACAGATACGCAGTATTTT.

The chain recombines TRBV5-4 with TRBJ2-3, with 8 bases that match TRBD2. Germline V gives CDR1 SGHNT, CDR2 YYREEE (reference sequence). With V trimmed by 0 bases and J by 2 bases, 2 bases remained unmatched. CDR3 size: 15 residues. The CDR3 coding sequence is TGTGCCAGCAGCTTGGCCGGGGGGGCCACAGATACGCAGTATTTT. Its translation: CASSLAGGATDTQYF.

The chain is built from TRBV28 and TRBJ2-1; 12 nucleotides agree with TRBD2. This CDR3 region has 14 residues. Losses at the gene ends were 8 bases for V and 4 bases for J; bases not matched to a gene: 3. Germline V gene lookup returns CDR1 MDHEN and CDR2 SYDVKM. The CDR3 loop reads CASAGLAGYNEQFF. Here the CDR3 DNA reads TGTGCCAGCGCCGGACTAGCGGGGTACAATGAGCAGTTCTTC.

V and J are TRBV24-1 and TRBJ1-5; 7 bases match TRBD1. V was clipped by 5 bases and J by 3 bases; unmatched bases: 15. Germline V gene data show CDR1 as KGHDR and CDR2 as SFDVKD. This CDR3 comprises 18 residues. The CDR3 loop reads CATSVRQGAEYYNQPQHF. CDR3 bases: TGTGCCACCAGTGTCAGACAGGGAGCTGAGTATTACAATCAGCCCCAGCATTTT.

V gene TRBV6-2 or TRBV6-3 combines with J gene TRBJ2-7; 7 bases align to TRBD2. Trimming cost V 5 bases and J 4 bases; bases outside gene matches: 11. The CDR3 is made up of 15 amino acids. Germline values: CDR1 MNHEY, CDR2 SVGEGT. In DNA form, the CDR3 reads TGTGCCAGCAGTCCCAGAGCGGGATCTCTATACGAGCAGTACTTC. Translating gives CASSPRAGSLYEQYF.

The rearrangement links TRBV5-1 to TRBJ2-3, with 9 bases aligning to TRBD2. In germline, CDR1 is SGHRS, CDR2 YFSETQ. This CDR3 contains 15 residues. V lost 0 bases and J lost 8; bases outside the gene matches: 7. The CDR3 spells CASSLASGGKSTQYF. CDR3 coding DNA: TGCGCCAGCAGCTTGGCCAGCGGGGGGAAAAGTACGCAGTATTTT.

The chain links TRBV5-8 to TRBJ2-7; D may be TRBD1 (5 bases). V lost 5 bases and J 4 bases, leaving 10 bases between the germline ends. Germline V lookup: CDR1 SGHTS, CDR2 YDEGEE. This CDR3 spans 12 amino acids. The chain's CDR3 is CASRPGIYEQYF. In nucleotides, the CDR3 is TGTGCCAGCAGGCCAGGGATATACGAGCAGTACTTC.

This chain links TRBV10-2 with TRBJ2-1; a possible D gene is TRBD2 (5 bases). Deletions cut 4 bases from V and 1 base from J, with 8 bases between. Germline CDR1 reads WSHSY; CDR2 reads SAAADI. The CDR3 is 14 residues long. This chain's CDR3 is CASSVGGSYNEQFF. CDR3 nucleotides: TGCGCCAGCAGTGTAGGCGGGTCCTACAATGAGCAGTTCTTC.